A single sample is the source of the 7 T cell receptor beta chains below, sequenced in a study of blood T cell repertoires in COVID-19. Data came from immunoSEQ multiplex PCR; TCRdb stores just in-frame clones and leaves some out. The top ten clones hold 1% to 1.5% of a sample with over 300,000 clones, 70% to 90% of them seen once. The sequenced sample was peripheral blood. The receptors derive from a man aged 40-49 years with acute or convalescent COVID-19.

The gene calls are TRBV2 and TRBJ2-7, with D unresolved. The CDR3 contains 11 residues. CDR1 SNHLY and CDR2 FYNNEI come from the germline V gene. V was clipped by 6 bases and J by 4 bases, with 7 bases between them. CDR3 bases: TGTGCCAGCAGGGCAATTTACGAGCAGTACTTC. Amino acids: CASRAIYEQYF.

This clone has just one count. This chain links TRBV29-1 with TRBJ2-1, with 9 bases lining up with TRBD2. J lost 5 bases, V lost 3 bases, and 5 bases had no gene match. The CDR3 is 14 amino acids. Germline lookup yields CDR1 SQVTM and CDR2 ANQGSEA. CDR3 coding DNA: TGCAGCGTTGATTTAGCGGGAGATCACAATGAGCAGTTCTTC. Residues: CSVDLAGDHNEQFF.

This clone appeared a single time. The rearrangement joins TRBV7-3 to TRBJ1-6, with a possible D match to TRBD1 (5 bases). Deletions cut 1 base from V and 7 bases from J, with 14 bases between. CDR3 length equals 16 residues. The V gene's germline CDR1 is SGHTA and CDR2 FQGTGA. CDR3 residues: CASSLRPAGTNSPLHF. The CDR3 nucleotides read TGTGCCAGCAGCTTAAGACCCGCGGGGACCAATTCACCCCTCCACTTT.

The V gene is TRBV19, the J gene TRBJ2-1; TRBD1 agrees at 9 bases. Germline values: CDR1 LNHDA, CDR2 SQIVND (reference sequence). V was pared by 5 bases and J by 8 bases, with 10 bases of the junction left unmatched. There are 15 residues in the CDR3. Written as DNA, the CDR3 is TGTGCCAGTAGTGCTACAGGGGGCATCGGTGATGAGCAGTTCTTC. It codes for CASSATGGIGDEQFF.

This rearrangement joins TRBV6-5 to TRBJ1-1; 11 nucleotides match TRBD1. Trimming removed 5 bases from V and 6 bases from J; junction bases left unmatched: 5. The CDR3 totals 14 residues. Germline CDR1 reads MNHEY; CDR2 reads SVGAGI. The CDR3 DNA sequence: TGTGCCAGCAGTCGAGGACAGGGGGCGGCTGAAGCTTTCTTT. Residues: CASSRGQGAAEAFF.

V gene TRBV7-5 combines with J gene TRBJ2-7; the DNA was not used to check the table's D call, TRBD2. TRBV7-5 is deemed a pseudogene. CDR3 length: 11 residues. CDR3 in amino acids: CARSSCYEQYF. DNA for the CDR3: TGTGCCAGAAGCTCCTGCTACGAGCAGTACTTC.

This chain joins TRBV5-8 and TRBJ2-2, with TRBD2 matching over 9 bases. V lost 0 bases and J lost 1; bases outside the gene matches: 4. The CDR3 runs to 17 residues. Germline V lookup: CDR1 SGHTS, CDR2 YDEGEE. The CDR3 DNA reads TGTGCCAGCAGCTTGGACGGGACTAGCCTGAACACCGGGGAGCTGTTTTTT. Translating gives CASSLDGTSLNTGELFF.